The 3 T cell receptor beta chains given below trace back to one sample, sequenced in a study of blood T cells in healthy people across ages. A second about 6 to 12 cycle PCR used barcoded and J-beta primers. TCRdb ran MiXCR on the 5' RACE reads and lists one entry per CDR3 protein. The data contain 1 million or so distinct CDR3 sequences, 45% of them singletons. The sequenced material came from blood. The source is a woman aged 55-70 years in good health.

The V gene is TRBV6-1, the J gene TRBJ2-6; TRBD1 might be the D (6 bases). Germline V gene sequence: CDR1 MNHNS, CDR2 SASEGT. The CDR3 contains 17 residues. V dropped 7 bases and J dropped 0 bases, with 16 bases sitting between them. The CDR3 coding sequence is TGTGCCAGCACCGACAGGAGCCCGGTCTCTGGGGCCAACGTCCTGACTTTC. It specifies CASTDRSPVSGANVLTF.

The chain recombines TRBV25-1 with TRBJ2-5; D not certain. This CDR3 spans 15 amino acids. The germline V gene has CDR1 MGHDK and CDR2 SYGVNS. Trimming cost V 1 base and J 4 bases, with 13 bases left between them. The CDR3 DNA reads TGTGCCAGCAGTGAATCTCCGCTGGAGTTAGAGACCCAGTACTTC. Translated: CASSESPLELETQYF.

This clonotype was seen many times. This sequence joins TRBV27 and TRBJ2-6; D not resolved. The V end was cut by 3 bases, the J end by 0 bases, with 6 bases between. Germline-derived CDR1 and CDR2 are MNHEY and SMNVEV (reference sequence). The CDR3 sequence is 15 residues long. The DNA for the CDR3 is TGTGCCAGCAGTTTGCCAAGCTCTGGGGCCAACGTCCTGACTTTC. Protein sequence: CASSLPSSGANVLTF.